The TCR beta chain described here comes from a study of blood T cell repertoires in COVID-19. Study-level information: T cells, B-cell-depleted T cells, or PBMCs provided the cDNA or gDNA that served as material.

Seattle patients were enrolled during active infection and followed longitudinally. Method: immunoSEQ multiplex PCR; TCRdb's copy keeps in-frame clones and lacks some. The table has about 96,000 clones, roughly 89% seen once. Germline V CDR1 and CDR2: PRHDT, FYEKMQ (reference sequence). V was trimmed by 0 bases and J by 8 bases, leaving 7 bases between them. CDR3 length: 12 residues. The source material was peripheral blood. The chain combines TRBV13 with TRBJ1-1; no clear D. The receptor was isolated from a human donor with COVID-19, enrolled during active disease. The donor label of this sample is uncertain. The CDR3 DNA sequence: TGTGCCAGCAGCTTAGGCCCGACAGAAGCTTTCTTT. Translation gives CASSLGPTEAFF.